The 27 T cell receptor beta chains below all came from one sample that was sequenced in a study of response to subunit inactivated influenza vaccine. TCRdb re-analysed the RT-PCR reads in MiXCR, keeping a single row per CDR3 protein. The sample has around 300,000 distinct CDR3 sequences, 20% to 25% seen once. Specimen: PBMCs from blood, collected less than 22 months after vaccination. The receptor set was obtained from a man between 45 and 75 years old who received an inactivated influenza vaccine.

In its sample, this clonotype was seen a few times. This rearrangement joins TRBV5-6 to TRBJ2-1, with 7 nucleotides matching TRBD2. Per the germline V gene, CDR1 is SGHDT and CDR2 is YYEEEE. This CDR3 has 15 amino acids. The junction had 8 bases not matched to a gene; V was cut back by 1 base and J by 7 bases. The CDR3 sequence: CASSLIAGAYNEQFF. The CDR3 coding sequence is TGTGCCAGCAGCTTGATCGCGGGAGCTTATAATGAGCAGTTCTTC.

This clonotype was counted many times. The chain employs TRBV4-1 and TRBJ1-5; TRBD1 agrees at 9 bases. Germline CDR1 reads MGHRA; CDR2 reads YSYEKL. This CDR3 spans 16 amino acids. Losses at the gene ends were 1 base for V and 6 bases for J; bases not matched to a gene: 7. The CDR3 region has the DNA TGCGCCAGCAGCCAAGCCAAAACAGGGGGCAGTCAGCCCCAGCATTTT. This codes for CASSQAKTGGSQPQHF.

The DNA of the CDR3 is TGTGCCAGCAGCCACAGGGCAACTAATGAAAAACTGTTTTTT. Its protein is CASSHRATNEKLFF. V usage is TRBV7-6 and J usage is TRBJ1-4; D perhaps matches TRBD1 (6 bases). Deletions cut 5 bases from V and 0 bases from J, with 7 bases between. This CDR3 has 14 residues. In germline, CDR1 is SGHVS, CDR2 FNYEAQ.

This clonotype was counted between two and nine times. The chain has TRBV11-2 and TRBJ1-1; D uncertain. Trimming pared 0 bases from V and 4 bases from J, leaving 9 bases between. Germline CDR1 reads SGHAT; CDR2 reads FQNNGV. CDR3 length: 14 residues. The CDR3 here is CASSLEYRITEAFF. The CDR3 DNA sequence: TGTGCCAGCAGCTTAGAATACCGGATCACTGAAGCTTTCTTT.

This clonotype was counted a few times. The rearrangement uses TRBV29-1 and TRBJ1-2, with no clear D. From germline, CDR1 is SQVTM and CDR2 ANQGSEA. The CDR3 sequence is 12 residues long. V was clipped by 2 bases and J by 2 bases, with 6 bases between them. CDR3 region: CSVEIGNYGYTF. For the CDR3, the DNA is TGCAGCGTTGAAATAGGGAACTATGGCTACACCTTC. The full variable domain, with the rest looked up from reference TRBV29-1 and TRBJ1-2, is SAVISQKPSRDICQRGTSLTIQCQVDSQVTMMFWYRQQPGQSLTLIATANQGSEATYESGFVIDKFPISRPNLTFSTLTVSNMSPEDSSIYLCSVEIGNYGYTFGSGTRLTVV.

This clonotype was counted a few times. The chain recombines TRBV20-1 with TRBJ2-7; D may correspond to TRBD1 or TRBD2 (5 bases each). Germline-derived CDR1 and CDR2 are DFQATT and SNEGSKA (reference sequence). V shed 6 bases and J shed 3 bases, with 15 bases lying between them. The CDR3 sequence is 13 residues long. This chain's CDR3 is CSAGARKSYEQYF. CDR3 DNA sequence: TGCAGTGCCGGGGCTAGGAAAAGCTACGAGCAGTACTTC.

This clonotype occurred a few times. The gene calls are TRBV3-1 and TRBJ2-7; D is possibly TRBD1 (6 bases). V was cut by 2 bases and J by 3 bases, with 11 bases left in between. Germline CDR1 is LGHDT and CDR2 is YNNKEL (reference sequence). The CDR3 spans 14 residues. For the CDR3, the DNA is TGTGCCAGCAGCCAAACCGGGACAAACTACGAGCAGTACTTC. It specifies CASSQTGTNYEQYF.

This chain links TRBV28 with TRBJ2-3, with D possibly TRBD1 on 6 matching bases. The CDR3 totals 14 residues. Germline CDR1 MDHEN, CDR2 SYDVKM. V dropped 2 bases and J dropped 0 bases, with 6 bases sitting between them. CDR3: CASSLQGSTDTQYF. For the CDR3, the DNA is TGTGCCAGCAGTTTACAGGGGAGCACAGATACGCAGTATTTT. The full variable domain, rest sourced from reference TRBV28 and TRBJ2-3, is DVKVTQSSRYLVKRTGEKVFLECVQDMDHENMFWYRQDPGLGLRLIYFSYDVKMKEKGDIPEGYSVSREKKERFSLILESASTNQTSMYLCASSLQGSTDTQYFGPGTRLTVL.

Points on this clonotype: The junction departs from the called germline gene at one end, perhaps through a read error. J is TRBJ2-5 and V is TRBV5-1; possible D gene TRBD1, 6 bases. The V gene's germline CDR1 is SGHRS and CDR2 YFSETQ. The CDR3 spans 13 residues. This CDR3 reads CASSLQGQETQYF. CDR3 in DNA: TGTGCCAGCAGTTTACAGGGACAAGAGACCCAGTACTTC.

This chain joins TRBV5-1 and TRBJ2-3; no firm D call. CDR3 length equals 14 residues. CDR1 and CDR2 from the germline V gene are SGHRS and YFSETQ. The germline V and J ends were trimmed by 1 base and 2 bases, with 8 bases remaining between them. The chain's CDR3 is CASSLRTDTDTQYF. DNA of the CDR3: TGCGCCAGCAGCTTGAGGACGGACACAGATACGCAGTATTTT.

This clonotype has only a few counts. It is unclear where the CDR3 begins or ends on the DNA, so no DNA is shown, and the CDR3 is as TCRdb lists it. The chain links TRBV5-4 to TRBJ1-2. With termini counted, the CDR3 has 16 amino acids. Per germline, CDR1 SGHNT and CDR2 YYREEE (reference sequence). The CDR3 here is CASSLPRNFMATPSAF.

The rearrangement uses TRBV4-3 and TRBJ2-1; 7 bases are shared with TRBD1. The CDR3 length is 18 residues. After removal of 0 bases from V and 5 bases from J, the junction contained 13 bases not matched to a gene. Germline CDR1 reads LGHNA; CDR2 reads YSLEER. The CDR3 coding sequence is TGCGCCAGCAGCCAAGATGTGTGGATGCACAGGGGTCACAATGAGCAGTTCTTC. Translation gives CASSQDVWMHRGHNEQFF.

This chain joins TRBV20-1 and TRBJ2-5; 9 bases are a match to TRBD2. Germline CDR1 reads DFQATT; CDR2 reads SNEGSKA (reference sequence). The CDR3 loop spans 13 amino acids. J lost 4 bases, V lost 6 bases, and 6 bases had no gene match. CDR3 protein: CSAAGGGGETQYF. CDR3 bases: TGCAGTGCAGCGGGGGGAGGGGGAGAGACCCAGTACTTC.

This clonotype was picked up one time. The chain joins TRBV4-1 to TRBJ2-5; D gene uncertain. CDR1 is MGHRA, CDR2 YSYEKL, per germline. The V end was cut by 0 bases, the J end by 3 bases, with 8 bases between. This CDR3 has 14 amino acids. In nucleotides, the CDR3 is TGCGCCAGCAGCCAAGACCCTGGCGAAGAGACCCAGTACTTC. This codes for CASSQDPGEETQYF.

The CDR3 nucleotides read TGTGCCAGCAGGCCTACTAGCGGGGCTTACAATGAGCAGTTCTTC. Protein product: CASRPTSGAYNEQFF. This rearrangement joins TRBV7-2 to TRBJ2-1; 10 bases agree with TRBD2. CDR3 size: 15 residues. Germline trimming cut 6 bases from V and 4 bases from J; bases unmatched to any gene: 6. In germline, CDR1 is SGHTA, CDR2 FQGNSA.

This chain joins TRBV18 and TRBJ2-1; D remains ambiguous. Trimming stripped 2 bases from V and 8 bases from J, with 7 bases between. The V gene's germline CDR1 is KGHSH and CDR2 LQKENI. This CDR3 contains 12 residues. CDR3 sequence: CASSPTVDEQFF. The DNA for the CDR3 is TGTGCCAGCTCACCAACTGTAGATGAGCAGTTCTTC.

This chain joins TRBV5-1 and TRBJ2-1; 8 bases fit TRBD2. There are 17 residues in the CDR3. Trimming removed 4 bases from V and 2 bases from J; junction bases left unmatched: 11. Looked up from germline, CDR1 is SGHRS and CDR2 is YFSETQ. The chain's CDR3 is CASSQQGLGLTYNEQFF. Written as DNA, the CDR3 is TGCGCCAGCAGCCAACAGGGACTAGGGCTAACCTACAATGAGCAGTTCTTC.

This clonotype was counted a few times. The V and J genes are TRBV12-3 or TRBV12-4 and TRBJ2-1, with D possibly being TRBD2 (6 bases). CDR3 length: 11 residues. Trimming stripped 3 bases from V and 12 bases from J, with 9 bases between. CDR3 protein: CASSFAGGQFF. The CDR3 DNA is TGTGCCAGCAGTTTTGCCGGGGGGCAGTTCTTC.

V usage is TRBV4-3 and J usage is TRBJ1-4; 7 bases fit TRBD1. J lost 8 bases, V lost 5 bases, and 8 bases had no gene match. This CDR3 is built from 14 residues. Germline CDR1 is LGHNA and CDR2 is YSLEER. CDR3 residues: CASSGTGVGEKLFF. CDR3 bases: TGCGCCAGCAGCGGCACAGGGGTAGGCGAAAAACTGTTTTTT.

The V and J genes are TRBV11-2 and TRBJ2-5, with 7 bases lining up with TRBD2. The ends lost 3 bases at V and 9 bases at J; junction bases unmatched: 13. This CDR3 is 15 amino acids long. CDR1 is SGHAT and CDR2 is FQNNGV in the germline V gene. The CDR3 nucleotides are TGTGCCAGCAGCTTCACAGCGGGGTCCCCAGTGGCCCAGTACTTC. Protein: CASSFTAGSPVAQYF. Full variable domain (missing parts from reference TRBV11-2 and TRBJ2-5): EAGVAQSPRYKIIEKRQSVAFWCNPISGHATLYWYQQILGQGPKLLIQFQNNGVVDDSQLPKDRFSAERLKGVDSTLKIQPAKLEDSAVYLCASSFTAGSPVAQYFGPGTRLLVL.

This clonotype was seen only a few times. The chain recombines TRBV18 with TRBJ1-6; 8 bases align to TRBD1. Germline loops: CDR1 KGHSH, CDR2 LQKENI. The V gene end was trimmed by 3 bases and the J gene end by 9 bases; junction bases not matched to a gene: 10. The CDR3 covers 16 residues. The CDR3 protein is CASSPRTGNVGSPLHF. In nucleotides, the CDR3 is TGTGCCAGCTCACCTCGGACAGGGAATGTTGGTTCACCCCTCCACTTT.

The gene calls are TRBV18 and TRBJ1-1, with D hard to call. The CDR3 consists of 14 residues. Germline V CDR1 and CDR2: KGHSH, LQKENI. V gave up 2 bases and J gave up 0 bases, with 7 bases separating them. The CDR3 loop reads CASSPAELNTEAFF. In DNA, the CDR3 is TGTGCCAGCTCACCAGCCGAATTGAACACTGAAGCTTTCTTT.

The chain uses TRBV7-9 and TRBJ1-2; TRBD1 matches 9 bases. V shed 3 bases and J 3 bases; nucleotides not matched to a gene: 8. The CDR3 loop spans 16 amino acids. Per germline, CDR1 SEHNR and CDR2 FQNEAQ (reference sequence). CDR3 bases: TGTGCCAGCAGCTTTTTAGGGACAGGGAGTGACTATGGCTACACCTTC. As protein: CASSFLGTGSDYGYTF.

The chain carries TRBV7-8 and TRBJ2-7, with 9 bases matching TRBD1. The V segment lost 6 bases and the J segment 7 bases; nucleotides outside the gene matches: 7. The CDR3 spans 13 residues. Germline CDR1 is SGHVS and CDR2 is FQNEAQ. CDR3: CASRPGTGLEQYF. CDR3 nucleotides: TGTGCCAGCAGGCCCGGGACAGGGCTGGAGCAGTACTTC.

This clonotype has a handful of counts. The CDR3 region has the DNA TGTGCCAGCAGCTCCGGGACAGGGAGGACTAATTCACCCCTCCACTTT. Translated, it gives CASSSGTGRTNSPLHF. The rearrangement uses TRBV5-5 and TRBJ1-6; 9 nucleotides match TRBD1. Germline trimming cut 3 bases from V and 6 bases from J; bases unmatched to any gene: 7. The CDR3 sequence is 16 residues long. The germline V gene encodes CDR1 SGHKS and CDR2 YYEKEE (reference sequence).

The chain carries TRBV20-1 and TRBJ2-1; D is uncertain. This CDR3 has 12 amino acids. The germline gives CDR1 DFQATT, CDR2 SNEGSKA (reference sequence). V dropped 1 base and J dropped 6 bases, with 7 bases sitting between them. The CDR3 loop is CSARVGPNEQFF. The CDR3 DNA reads as TGCAGTGCTAGAGTCGGACCCAATGAGCAGTTCTTC.

The rearrangement uses TRBV4-3 and TRBJ2-1; the match to TRBD2 covers 8 bases. The CDR3 extends over 16 amino acids. V was clipped by 8 bases and J by 5 bases; unmatched bases: 14. CDR1 and CDR2 from the germline V gene are LGHNA and YSLEER. The CDR3 DNA reads as TGCGCCAGCGGCACGACGGGGCTAGCGGGTAACAATGAGCAGTTCTTC. It is translated as CASGTTGLAGNNEQFF.